These T cell receptor beta chains were read from a single sample in a study of blood T cell repertoires in COVID-19. Using immunoSEQ multiplex PCR, the repertoire was profiled, and TCRdb retains in-frame clones only, with some absent. This sample has under 250,000 clones; about four fifths occur once, and the top ten carry 1.5% to 1.9%. Sequenced input: peripheral blood. These receptors originate from a woman aged 40 to 49 who had recovered from COVID-19. Each CDR3 is given with its conserved first and last residue. The D gene is left open where the match is weak. Size tells how often a clone was seen (once, few, many) or the class of an expanded clone, and some rows leave it out.

j_call,cdr3_length,v_call,clone_size,d_call,cdr3_nt,cdr3_aa
TRBJ1-6,16,TRBV7-9,-,TRBD1,TGTGCCAGCAGCTTAGCGCAGGGACAGGCCAATTCACCCCTCCACTTT,CASSLAQGQANSPLHF
TRBJ2-3,15,TRBV6-2/TRBV6-3,-,-,TGTGCCAGCAGCAACAGGGAATCGGGCACAGATACGCAGTATTTT,CASSNRESGTDTQYF
TRBJ1-5,12,TRBV7-2,few,-,TGTGCCAGCAGCTCGGGAAATCAGCCCCAGCATTTT,CASSSGNQPQHF
TRBJ1-1,15,TRBV6-1,-,-,TGTGCCAGCAGTGAAGTGACTTCCCGAAACACTGAAGCTTTCTTT,CASSEVTSRNTEAFF
TRBJ1-2,15,TRBV7-9,-,TRBD1,TGTGCCAGCAGCGTGACAGGGGCTCTATTCTATGGCTACACCTTC,CASSVTGALFYGYTF
TRBJ1-4,14,TRBV2,-,-,TGTGCCAGCAGCCTCACAGGCCCGGGCCGAAAACTGTTTTTT,CASSLTGPGRKLFF
TRBJ2-3,18,TRBV5-1,-,-,TGCGCCAGCAGGGGGGCTTTTTCTACGTATCCTAGCACAGATACGCAGTATTTT,CASRGAFSTYPSTDTQYF
TRBJ2-1,14,TRBV7-9,once,TRBD2,TGTGCCAGAACCTCGGGACTAGCTGACAATGAGCAGTTCTTC,CARTSGLADNEQFF
TRBJ1-4,15,TRBV18,-,-,TGTGCCAGCTCACCACCCCAGTTGGGAGGTGAAAAACTGTTTTTT,CASSPPQLGGEKLFF
TRBJ1-5,15,TRBV5-5,once,TRBD1,TGTGCCAGCAGCTCTACAGGGGGCCGTTTGGAACCCCAGCATTTT,CASSSTGGRLEPQHF
TRBJ2-2,15,TRBV5-4,once,TRBD2,TGTGCCAGCAGCCACGGGGGGACGAACACCGGGGAGCTGTTTTTT,CASSHGGTNTGELFF
TRBJ2-7,14,TRBV7-8,-,-,TGTGCCAGCAGCTTAGAGCCGGGTACCTACGAGCAGTACTTC,CASSLEPGTYEQYF
TRBJ2-1,14,TRBV28,-,TRBD2,TGTGCCAGCAAATCGGGGGGGGCAAGTGAGGAGCAGTTCTTC,CASKSGGASEEQFF
TRBJ1-2,14,TRBV27,-,-,TGTGCCAGCAGTTTGGTCGCTGGCTTCTATGGCTACACCTTC,CASSLVAGFYGYTF
TRBJ2-7,14,TRBV2,-,-,TGTGCCAGCAGACCTCGGGACATGTCGTATGAGCAGTACTTC,CASRPRDMSYEQYF
TRBJ1-5,15,TRBV10-3,-,-,TGTGCCATCAGTGATTATGCGGGGGGTCGGCAGCCCCAGCATTTT,CAISDYAGGRQPQHF
TRBJ1-6,16,TRBV7-6,few,-,TGTGCCAGCAGCTTAGAGCCGGGACTGGGCAATTCACCCCTCCACTTT,CASSLEPGLGNSPLHF
TRBJ1-1,14,TRBV12-5,-,-,TGTGCTAGTGGCCCGGGACACTTGAACACTGAAGCTTTCTTT,CASGPGHLNTEAFF
TRBJ2-5,11,TRBV5-4,few,-,TGTGCCAGCAGCGACAGGGAGACCCAGTACTTC,CASSDRETQYF
TRBJ2-3,16,TRBV29-1,once,TRBD2,TGCAGCGTTTTCGGACTAGCGGGGGGCCTCACAGATACGCAGTATTTT,CSVFGLAGGLTDTQYF
TRBJ1-1,18,TRBV3-1/TRBV3-2,once,TRBD1,TGTGCCAGCAGCCGCTGGACAGGCCCTAAAGGTTCAAACGCTGAAGCTTTCTTT,CASSRWTGPKGSNAEAFF
TRBJ1-4,18,TRBV2,once,-,TGTGCCAGCAGTGAGGGCAGGGACTCATTTGCAACTAATGAAAAACTGTTTTTT,CASSEGRDSFATNEKLFF
TRBJ2-7,17,TRBV28,-,TRBD1,TGTGCCAGCAGTTTATCAGGAAGTGGGACAGGGATTTACGAGCAGTACTTC,CASSLSGSGTGIYEQYF
TRBJ1-1,13,TRBV6-5,-,-,TGTGCCAGCAGTTACACGGGGGACACTGAAGCTTTCTTT,CASSYTGDTEAFF
TRBJ1-1,14,TRBV2,-,-,TGTGCCAGCAGGGCCACAGGTCCGAACACTGAAGCTTTCTTT,CASRATGPNTEAFF
TRBJ2-2,15,TRBV2,-,-,TGTGCCAGCAATAGGGACACCCCGGGCACCGGGGAGCTGTTTTTT,CASNRDTPGTGELFF
TRBJ2-1,15,TRBV5-6,-,-,TGTGCCAGCAGCTTGGAACACCGCTCCTACAATGAGCAGTTCTTC,CASSLEHRSYNEQFF
TRBJ2-7,16,TRBV28,once,TRBD2,TGTGCCAGCAGTCCGGGCGGGGTAGCGGGGAGCTACGAGCAGTACTTC,CASSPGGVAGSYEQYF